This T cell receptor (beta chain) stems from a study of T cell responses to AZD1222 COVID-19 vaccine. Repertoires were generated with immunoSEQ multiplex PCR, while TCRdb's copy carries only in-frame clones and drops some. This table holds around 78,000 clones, roughly 84% found once. The V gene's germline CDR1 is WSHSY and CDR2 SAAADI. Trimming took 6 bases from V and 2 from J, leaving 16 bases between them. There are 15 residues in the CDR3. The sequence was collected from an adult in good health. The V call is TRBV10-2, the J call TRBJ1-2; D not certain. The sequences come from peripheral blood, collected on day 0 of AZD1222 vaccination. CDR3 amino acids: CASRYGRDLNYGYTF. CDR3 nucleotide sequence: TGCGCCAGCAGATACGGACGCGATTTGAACTATGGCTACACCTTC.